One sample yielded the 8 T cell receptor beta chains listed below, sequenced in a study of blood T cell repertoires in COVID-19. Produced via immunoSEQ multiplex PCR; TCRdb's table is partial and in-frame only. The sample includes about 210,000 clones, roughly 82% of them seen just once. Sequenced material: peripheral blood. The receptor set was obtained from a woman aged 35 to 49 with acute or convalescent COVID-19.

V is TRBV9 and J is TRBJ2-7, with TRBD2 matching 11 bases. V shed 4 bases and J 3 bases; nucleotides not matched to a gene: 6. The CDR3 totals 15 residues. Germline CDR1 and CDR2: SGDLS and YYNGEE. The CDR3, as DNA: TGTGCCAGCAGCCTTACCGGGACTAGCGGCTACGAGCAGTACTTC. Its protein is CASSLTGTSGYEQYF.

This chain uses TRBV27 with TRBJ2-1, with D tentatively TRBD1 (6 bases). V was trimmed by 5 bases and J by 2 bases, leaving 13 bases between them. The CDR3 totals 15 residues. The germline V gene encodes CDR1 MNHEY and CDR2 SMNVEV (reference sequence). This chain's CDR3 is CASSLGTPTYNEQFF. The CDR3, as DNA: TGTGCCAGCAGTCTAGGGACACCTACCTACAATGAGCAGTTCTTC.

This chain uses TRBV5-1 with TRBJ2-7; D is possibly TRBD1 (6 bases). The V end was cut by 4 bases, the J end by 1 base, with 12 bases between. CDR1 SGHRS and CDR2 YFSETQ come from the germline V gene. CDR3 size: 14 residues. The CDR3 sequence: CASSPLTGSYEQYF. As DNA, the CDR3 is TGCGCCAGCAGCCCCCTGACAGGATCCTACGAGCAGTACTTC.

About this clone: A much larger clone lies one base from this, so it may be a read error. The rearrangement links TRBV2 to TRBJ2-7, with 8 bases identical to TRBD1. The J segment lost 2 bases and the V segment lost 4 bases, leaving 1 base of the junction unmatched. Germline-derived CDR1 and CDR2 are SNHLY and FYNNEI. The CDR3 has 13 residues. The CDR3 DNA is TGTGCCAGCAGTGGACAGGGGACCTACGAGCAGTACTTC. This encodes CASSGQGTYEQYF.

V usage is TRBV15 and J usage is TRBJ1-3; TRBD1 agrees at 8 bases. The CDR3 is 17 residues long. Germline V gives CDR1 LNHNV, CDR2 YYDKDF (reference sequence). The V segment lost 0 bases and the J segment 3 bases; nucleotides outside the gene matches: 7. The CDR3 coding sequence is TGTGCCACCAGCAGAGATTTGGCAGGGGGCTTTGGAAACACCATATATTTT. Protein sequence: CATSRDLAGGFGNTIYF.

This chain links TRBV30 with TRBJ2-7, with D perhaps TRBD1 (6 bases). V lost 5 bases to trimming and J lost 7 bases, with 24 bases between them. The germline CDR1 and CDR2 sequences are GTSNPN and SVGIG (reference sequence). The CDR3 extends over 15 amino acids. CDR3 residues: CAWGTPGHPTGEQYF. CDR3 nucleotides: TGTGCCTGGGGAACCCCGGGACACCCAACGGGGGAGCAGTACTTC.

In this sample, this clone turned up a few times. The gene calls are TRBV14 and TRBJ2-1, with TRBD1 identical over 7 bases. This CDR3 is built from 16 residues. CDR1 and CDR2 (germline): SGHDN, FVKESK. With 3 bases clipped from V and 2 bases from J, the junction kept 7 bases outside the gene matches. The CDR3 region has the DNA TGTGCCAGCAGCCATCGGACAGGAGGCCCCTACAATGAGCAGTTCTTC. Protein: CASSHRTGGPYNEQFF.

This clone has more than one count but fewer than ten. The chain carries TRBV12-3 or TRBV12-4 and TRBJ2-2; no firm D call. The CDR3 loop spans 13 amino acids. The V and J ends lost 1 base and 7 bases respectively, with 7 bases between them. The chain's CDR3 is CASSLDLYGELFF. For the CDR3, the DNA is TGTGCCAGCAGTTTAGATCTGTACGGGGAGCTGTTTTTT.